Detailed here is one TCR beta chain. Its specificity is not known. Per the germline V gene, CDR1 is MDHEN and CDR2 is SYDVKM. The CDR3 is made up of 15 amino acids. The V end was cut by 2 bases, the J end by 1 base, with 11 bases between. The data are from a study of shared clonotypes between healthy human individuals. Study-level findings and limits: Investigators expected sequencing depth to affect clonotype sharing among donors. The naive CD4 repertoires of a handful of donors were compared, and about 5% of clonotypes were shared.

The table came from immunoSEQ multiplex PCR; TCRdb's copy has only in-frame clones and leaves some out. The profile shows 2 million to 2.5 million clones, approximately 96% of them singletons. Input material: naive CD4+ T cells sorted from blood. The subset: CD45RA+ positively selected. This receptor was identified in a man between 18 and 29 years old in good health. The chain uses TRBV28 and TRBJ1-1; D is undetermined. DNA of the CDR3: TGTGCCAGCAGTTTAGTCTTTCGTGCGAACACTGAAGCTTTCTTT. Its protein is CASSLVFRANTEAFF.